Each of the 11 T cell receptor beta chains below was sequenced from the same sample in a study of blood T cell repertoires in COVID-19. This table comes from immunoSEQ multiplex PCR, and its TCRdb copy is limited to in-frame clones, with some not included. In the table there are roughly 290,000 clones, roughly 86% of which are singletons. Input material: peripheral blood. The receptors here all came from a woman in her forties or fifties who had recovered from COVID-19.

The CDR3 coding sequence is TGTGCCAGCAGCGCATCCGACAGGTTGGGAGGCTACACCTTC. Translating it yields CASSASDRLGGYTF. This chain joins TRBV7-9 and TRBJ1-2; D possibly corresponds to TRBD1 (6 bases). This CDR3 contains 14 residues. Trimming cost V 5 bases and J 8 bases, with 18 bases left between them. Germline CDR1 SEHNR, CDR2 FQNEAQ (reference sequence).

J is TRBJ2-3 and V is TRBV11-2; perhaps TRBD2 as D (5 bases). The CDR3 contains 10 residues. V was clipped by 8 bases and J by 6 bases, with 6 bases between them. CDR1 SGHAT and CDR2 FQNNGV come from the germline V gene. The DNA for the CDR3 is TGTGCCAGCCAGCGGGATACGCAGTATTTT. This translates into CASQRDTQYF.

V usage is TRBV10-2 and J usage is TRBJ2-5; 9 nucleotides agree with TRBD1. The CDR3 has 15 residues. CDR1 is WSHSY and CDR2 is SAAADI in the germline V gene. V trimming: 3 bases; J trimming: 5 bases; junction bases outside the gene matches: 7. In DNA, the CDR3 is TGCGCCAGCAGTGACACCGGGACAGGGTATGAGACCCAGTACTTC. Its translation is CASSDTGTGYETQYF.

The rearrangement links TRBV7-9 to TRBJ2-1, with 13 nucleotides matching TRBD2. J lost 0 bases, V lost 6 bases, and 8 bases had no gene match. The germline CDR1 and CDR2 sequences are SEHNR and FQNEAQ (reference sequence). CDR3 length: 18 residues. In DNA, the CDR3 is TGTGCCAGCAGTCCACTAGCGGGGGGGCTGAGCTCCTACAATGAGCAGTTCTTC. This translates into CASSPLAGGLSSYNEQFF.

CDR3 protein: CASSTSGAYNEQFF. In DNA, the CDR3 is TGTGCCAGCAGTACTAGCGGGGCCTACAATGAGCAGTTCTTC. The chain links TRBV28 to TRBJ2-1; 10 bases line up with TRBD2. Germline V lookup: CDR1 MDHEN, CDR2 SYDVKM. The CDR3 runs to 14 residues. The V segment lost 5 bases and the J segment 2 bases; nucleotides outside the gene matches: 0.

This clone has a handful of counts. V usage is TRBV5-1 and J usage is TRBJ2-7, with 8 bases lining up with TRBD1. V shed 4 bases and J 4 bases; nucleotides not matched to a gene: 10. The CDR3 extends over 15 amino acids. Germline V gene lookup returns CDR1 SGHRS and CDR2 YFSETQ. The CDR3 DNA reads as TGCGCCAGCAGCCCAAGACAGGGGAGCTTGTACGAGCAGTACTTC. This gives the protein CASSPRQGSLYEQYF.

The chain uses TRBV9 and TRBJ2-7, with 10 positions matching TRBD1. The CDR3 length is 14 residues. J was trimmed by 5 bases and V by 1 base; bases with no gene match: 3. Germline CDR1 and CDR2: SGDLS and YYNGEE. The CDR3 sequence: CASSVWDRGHEQYF. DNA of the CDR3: TGTGCCAGCAGCGTATGGGACAGGGGCCACGAGCAGTACTTC. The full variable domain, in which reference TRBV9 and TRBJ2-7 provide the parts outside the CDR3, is DSGVTQTPKHLITATGQRVTLRCSPRSGDLSVYWYQQSLDQGLQFLIQYYNGEERAKGNILERFSAQQFPDLHSELNLSSLELGDSALYFCASSVWDRGHEQYFGPGTRLTVT.

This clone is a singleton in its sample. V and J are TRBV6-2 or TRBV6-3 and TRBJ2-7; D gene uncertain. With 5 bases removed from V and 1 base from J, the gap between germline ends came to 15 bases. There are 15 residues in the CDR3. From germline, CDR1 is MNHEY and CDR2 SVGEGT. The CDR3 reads CASSDLSSRSYEQYF. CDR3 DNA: TGTGCCAGCAGTGACCTCTCCTCGCGGTCCTACGAGCAGTACTTC.

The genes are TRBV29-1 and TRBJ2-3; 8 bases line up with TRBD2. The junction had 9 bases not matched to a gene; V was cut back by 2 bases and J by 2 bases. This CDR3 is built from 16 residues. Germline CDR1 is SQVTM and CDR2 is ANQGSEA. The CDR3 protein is CSVEIPSGGLTDTQYF. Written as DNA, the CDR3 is TGCAGCGTTGAAATTCCCAGCGGGGGCCTCACAGATACGCAGTATTTT.

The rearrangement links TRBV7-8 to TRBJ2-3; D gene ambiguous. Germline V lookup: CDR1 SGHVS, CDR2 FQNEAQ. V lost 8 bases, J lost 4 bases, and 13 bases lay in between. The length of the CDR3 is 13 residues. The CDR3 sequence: CASADRFPDTQYF. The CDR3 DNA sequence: TGTGCCAGCGCCGATCGGTTCCCAGATACGCAGTATTTT.

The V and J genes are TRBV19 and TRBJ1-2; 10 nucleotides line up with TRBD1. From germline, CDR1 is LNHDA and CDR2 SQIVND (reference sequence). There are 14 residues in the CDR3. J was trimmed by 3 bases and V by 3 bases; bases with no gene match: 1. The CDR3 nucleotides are TGTGCCAGTAGTATGGGGACAGGGGACTATGGCTACACCTTC. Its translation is CASSMGTGDYGYTF.